These 12 T cell receptor beta chains came from one sample sequenced in a study of CD4 and CD8 cells across lung adenocarcinoma regions. TCRdb recomputed calls from the PCR reads with MiXCR, one row per CDR3 protein. This table has some 23,000 distinct CDR3 sequences, over 45% appearing once. Sequenced: CD8+ T cells from the center of a lung tumor. The source of these receptors is a male donor with lung adenocarcinoma. The CD4 and CD8 labels of this study may be unreliable.

This clonotype was recorded a few times. The rearrangement links TRBV25-1 to TRBJ2-3, with D maybe TRBD2 (5 bases). V was clipped by 8 bases and J by 3 bases, with 12 bases between them. Per germline, CDR1 MGHDK and CDR2 SYGVNS. This CDR3 has 13 amino acids. The CDR3 reads CASVRPGTDTQYF. CDR3 DNA sequence: TGTGCCAGCGTCCGGCCGGGGACAGATACGCAGTATTTT.

The table lists this clonotype with many counts. This chain joins TRBV11-2 and TRBJ2-1; no reliable D call. The CDR3 contains 14 residues. Between the trimmed V and J ends, which lost 0 bases and 7 bases, there was a span of 10 bases. The germline V gene has CDR1 SGHAT and CDR2 FQNNGV. The CDR3 DNA follows: TGTGCCAGCAGCTTAGACCCTTTGAGGAATGAGCAGTTCTTC. Amino acids: CASSLDPLRNEQFF.

A word on this clonotype: Compared with germline, one end of the junction differs, possibly owing to a read error. CDR3 loop: CASGGHGLGGRDTQYF. The CDR3 region has the DNA TGCGCCAGCGGGGGGCACGGGCTCGGGGGCCGAGATACCCAGTATTTC. The chain links TRBV10-2 to TRBJ2-3; D may be TRBD1 or TRBD2 (6 bases each). The germline CDR1 and CDR2 sequences are WSHSY and SAAADI. CDR3 length: 16 residues.

The V gene is TRBV6-1, the J gene TRBJ2-5, with 9 bases lining up with TRBD2. Germline CDR1 is MNHNS and CDR2 is SASEGT. V shed 1 base and J 2 bases; nucleotides not matched to a gene: 11. The CDR3 has 18 residues. CDR3 DNA sequence: TGTGCCAGCAGTGAAGGCGTTGTGGCGGGAGGGTGGCAAGAGACCCAGTACTTC. The encoded protein is CASSEGVVAGGWQETQYF.

This clonotype was detected only a few times. This chain uses TRBV11-2 with TRBJ2-3, with 9 positions matching TRBD2. The CDR3 consists of 17 residues. From germline, CDR1 is SGHAT and CDR2 FQNNGV. J gave up 2 bases and V 4 bases, and 10 bases lay outside the gene matches. DNA for the CDR3: TGTGCCAGCAGCTCGCGACTAGCGGCAGCCCTCACAGATACGCAGTATTTT. Translated, it gives CASSSRLAAALTDTQYF.

Remarks on this clonotype: Germline is not matched at one junction end, which may reflect a read error. The J gene is TRBJ2-2, the V gene TRBV11-2; D is perhaps TRBD1 or TRBD2 (5 bases each). The germline CDR1 and CDR2 sequences are SGHAT and FQNNGV. The CDR3 covers 14 residues. CDR3 sequence: CASSLDPGTGELYF. The DNA for the CDR3 is TGTGCCAGCAGCCTCGATCCTGGGACCGGGGAGCTGTATTTT. The complete variable domain, with remaining parts taken from reference TRBV11-2 and TRBJ2-2, reads EAGVAQSPRYKIIEKRQSVAFWCNPISGHATLYWYQQILGQGPKLLIQFQNNGVVDDSQLPKDRFSAERLKGVDSTLKIQPAKLEDSAVYLCASSLDPGTGELYFGEGSRLTVL.

V and J are TRBV6-1 and TRBJ2-4; possibly TRBD1 for D (5 bases). CDR3 size: 15 residues. Germline values: CDR1 MNHNS, CDR2 SASEGT. Trimming removed 7 bases at V and 0 bases at J, with 13 bases between. CDR3: CASTPWGLAKNIQYF. CDR3 nucleotides: TGTGCCAGCACCCCTTGGGGCCTAGCCAAAAACATTCAGTACTTC.

In the case of this clonotype: The junction does not match germline at one end; this may be a read error. V usage is TRBV10-1 and J usage is TRBJ2-4, with TRBD1 as a possible D gene (6 bases). Germline V CDR1 and CDR2: WNHNN, SYGVQD (reference sequence). CDR3 size: 17 residues. CDR3: CASSGNPGQGHKDIQYF. CDR3 sequence (DNA): TGCGCCAGCAGTGGGAACCCGGGGCAGGGACACAAAGACATTCAGTATTTC.

This clonotype came up a few times. The chain links TRBV6-1 to TRBJ2-6; 8 bases are a match to TRBD2. V was clipped by 7 bases and J by 0 bases; unmatched bases: 14. CDR3 length: 19 residues. Germline lookup yields CDR1 MNHNS and CDR2 SASEGT. CDR3 sequence (DNA): TGTGCCAGCACACGCCAGAACGGGGGGGCACTCTCTGGGGCCAACGTCCTGACTTTC. This sequence encodes CASTRQNGGALSGANVLTF.

Concerning this clonotype: A read error may produce the germline difference seen at one junction end. The rearrangement uses TRBV27 and TRBJ2-5; D may be TRBD1 or TRBD2 (5 bases each). Germline CDR1 and CDR2: MNHEY and SMNVEV (reference sequence). CDR3 length equals 13 residues. CDR3 protein: CATRGGDPDTQYF. CDR3 nucleotide sequence: TGTGCCACCCGGGGCGGTGACCCTGATACCCAGTACTTT.

The V and J genes are TRBV23-1 and TRBJ2-2; 8 bases agree with TRBD2. TRBV23-1 is assigned to the ORF class and has an uncertain function. The V segment lost 2 bases and the J segment 5 bases; nucleotides outside the gene matches: 10. This CDR3 is built from 17 residues. The CDR3 reads CASSQIPPGGPTGELFF. The DNA for the CDR3 is TGCGCCAGCAGTCAAATCCCGCCGGGAGGGCCGACCGGGGAGCTGTTTTTT.

In the case of this clonotype: A single base separates this from a much larger clone, so it may be a read error. The CDR3 ends on some other residue instead of the conserved phenylalanine or tryptophan, so this is likely a read error. CDR3: CASSLRTSGSNEQYL. Written as DNA, the CDR3 is TGTGCCAGCAGCCTCCGGACTAGCGGGAGTAACGAGCAGTACTTA. The chain recombines TRBV27 with TRBJ2-1; 13 bases map to TRBD2. Near its end, the DNA agrees better with TRBJ2-7, so the J call may be wrong. The V gene's germline CDR1 is MNHEY and CDR2 SMNVEV (reference sequence). The CDR3 runs 15 residues.